A selection of T cell receptor beta chains follows, all from one sample in a study of blood T cell repertoires in COVID-19. Assay used: immunoSEQ multiplex PCR; TCRdb lists only in-frame clones, some missing. The repertoire holds approximately 150,000 clones, with around 79% as singletons. Material: PBMCs or T cells enriched from blood (not recorded which). Receptors were obtained from a woman aged 70-85 years in a cohort exposed to, infected with or recovered from COVID-19 (not recorded which). Each CDR3 is given with its conserved first and last residue. Each record gives: D gene, V gene, clone size, J gene, CDR3 protein, CDR3 DNA. The D gene is left open where the match is weak. For some rows the clone size is stated as once, few or many, or as a class when expanded; others skip it.

>-|TRBV28|once|TRBJ1-4
CASSDSVQYEKLFF
TGTGCCAGCAGTGATAGCGTTCAATACGAAAAACTGTTTTTT
>-|TRBV11-2|-|TRBJ2-3
CASSLGESDTQYF
TGTGCCAGCAGCTTAGGGGAGTCAGATACGCAGTATTTT
>TRBD1|TRBV9|-|TRBJ1-5
CASSVDPIIGTGGCQPQHF
TGTGCCAGCAGCGTAGACCCCATTATTGGGACAGGGGGATGTCAGCCCCAGCATTTT
>-|TRBV5-5|-|TRBJ1-4
CASSFGDEDEKLFF
TGTGCCAGCAGTTTCGGGGATGAGGATGAAAAACTGTTTTTT
>TRBD1|TRBV28|-|TRBJ2-2
CASSLTGGGTGELFF
TGTGCCAGCAGTTTGACAGGGGGCGGTACCGGGGAGCTGTTTTTT
>-|TRBV18|-|TRBJ2-3
CASSPFGTPAQDTQYF
TGTGCCAGCTCACCGTTTGGGACTCCAGCACAAGATACGCAGTATTTT
>-|TRBV11-2|once|TRBJ2-3
CASSLGQVTDTQYF
TGTGCCAGCAGCTTAGGGCAGGTCACAGATACGCAGTATTTT
>-|TRBV11-2|-|TRBJ1-5
CASSLSSGDQPQHF
TGTGCCAGCAGCTTATCGTCAGGCGATCAGCCCCAGCATTTT
>TRBD1|TRBV7-2|-|TRBJ2-2
CASSLDRGLNGELFF
TGTGCCAGCAGCTTGGACAGGGGGCTTAACGGGGAGCTGTTTTTT
>-|TRBV12-5|once|TRBJ2-3
CASGPEHTQYF
TGTGCTAGTGGGCCTGAGCATACGCAGTATTTT
>TRBD2|TRBV5-4|-|TRBJ2-1
CASSSSGTSGRAYEQFF
TGTGCCAGCAGCAGCTCCGGGACTAGCGGGAGGGCCTATGAGCAGTTCTTC
>TRBD2|TRBV28|-|TRBJ2-5
CASRGGGRETQYF
TGTGCCAGCAGAGGCGGGGGGCGGGAGACCCAGTACTTC
>-|TRBV28|once|TRBJ2-7
CATIFRRGNEQYF
TGTGCCACCATCTTCCGGAGAGGCAACGAGCAGTACTTC
>-|TRBV12-5|-|TRBJ1-3
CASALRGSSGNTIYF
TGTGCTAGTGCCCTCCGGGGATCGTCTGGAAACACCATATATTTT
>TRBD1|TRBV4-3|few|TRBJ1-2
CASSQDRGYGYTF
TGCGCCAGCAGCCAGGACAGGGGGTATGGCTACACCTTC
>TRBD1|TRBV29-1|-|TRBJ2-1
CSVDRLGRNEQFF
TGCAGCGTGGACAGGTTAGGAAGGAATGAGCAGTTCTTC
>-|TRBV18|-|TRBJ2-7
CASSPRPRQVVEQYF
TGTGCCAGCTCACCAAGGCCCAGACAGGTCGTTGAGCAGTACTTC
>-|TRBV29-1|-|TRBJ1-2
CSAWKEDSTGYGYTF
TGCAGCGCCTGGAAGGAGGACAGTACGGGTTATGGCTACACCTTC
>TRBD2|TRBV10-3|-|TRBJ2-1
CAMTSGIGEQFF
TGTGCCATGACTAGCGGGATTGGTGAGCAGTTCTTC
>-|TRBV4-1|-|TRBJ1-5
CASSQVPGFRYSNQPQHF
TGCGCCAGCAGCCAAGTCCCAGGGTTTCGGTATAGCAATCAGCCCCAGCATTTT
>-|TRBV4-1|-|TRBJ1-3
CASSQAGSGNTIYF
TGCGCCAGCAGCCAGGCAGGGTCTGGAAACACCATATATTTT
>-|TRBV7-2|-|TRBJ1-5
CASSSWGGSNQPQHF
TGTGCCAGCAGCTCCTGGGGAGGGAGCAATCAGCCCCAGCATTTT
>-|TRBV27|-|TRBJ1-6
CASRLGRGNSPLHF
TGTGCCAGCAGACTAGGACGCGGCAATTCACCCCTCCACTTT
>-|TRBV28|-|TRBJ2-5
CASSLSGRQETQYF
TGTGCCAGCAGTTTATCGGGGAGACAAGAGACCCAGTACTTC